This record looks at one TCR beta chain sequence and its context. This sample stems from a study of blood T cell repertoires in COVID-19. Original handling: From reference gene primer amplification, estimates of nucleated cell counts were derived. Clones were sequenced by immunoSEQ multiplex PCR, and TCRdb holds only the in-frame ones, with some missing. The DNA gave D and trimming, while V, J and clone size come from that table. The table lists roughly 80,000 clones, approximately 90% of them singletons, with 9.1% in the top ten. Trimming left V 1 base short and J 4 bases short, with 26 bases between. Looked up from germline, CDR1 is PRHDT and CDR2 is FYEKMQ (reference sequence). The CDR3 totals 19 residues.

The chain links TRBV13 to TRBJ2-7; tentative D call: TRBD1 (6 bases). The receptor comes from a human donor in a cohort sampled during active COVID-19. Sequencing was carried out using peripheral blood. CDR3 nucleotides: TGTGCCAGCAGCTTAGAACCCGTCGTTGGGGGCCGCGCCGAATACGAGCAGTACTTC. Translation gives CASSLEPVVGGRAEYEQYF.